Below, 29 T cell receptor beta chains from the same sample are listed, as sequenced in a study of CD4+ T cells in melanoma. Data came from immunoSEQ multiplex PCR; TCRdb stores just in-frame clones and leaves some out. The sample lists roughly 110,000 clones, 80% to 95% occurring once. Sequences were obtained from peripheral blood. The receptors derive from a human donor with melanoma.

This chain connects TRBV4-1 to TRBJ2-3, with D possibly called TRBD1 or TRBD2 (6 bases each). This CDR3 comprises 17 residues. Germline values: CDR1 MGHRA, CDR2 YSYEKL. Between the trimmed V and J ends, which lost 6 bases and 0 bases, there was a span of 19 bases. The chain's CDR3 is CASRHWVRGTSTDTQYF. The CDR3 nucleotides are TGCGCCAGCAGACATTGGGTTCGGGGGACAAGCACAGATACGCAGTATTTT.

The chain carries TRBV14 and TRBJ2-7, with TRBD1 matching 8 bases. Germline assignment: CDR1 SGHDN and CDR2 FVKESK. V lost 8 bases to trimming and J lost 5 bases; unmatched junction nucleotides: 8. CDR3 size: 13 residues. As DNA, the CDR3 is TGTGCCAGCGCGGACAGGGTCGGACACGAGCAGTACTTC. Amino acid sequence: CASADRVGHEQYF.

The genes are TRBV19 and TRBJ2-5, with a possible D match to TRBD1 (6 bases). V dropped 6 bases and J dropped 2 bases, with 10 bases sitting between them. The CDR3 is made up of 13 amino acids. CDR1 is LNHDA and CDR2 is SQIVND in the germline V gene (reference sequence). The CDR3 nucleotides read TGTGCCAGTAGGCGGACAGAGCAAGAGACCCAGTACTTC. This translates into CASRRTEQETQYF.

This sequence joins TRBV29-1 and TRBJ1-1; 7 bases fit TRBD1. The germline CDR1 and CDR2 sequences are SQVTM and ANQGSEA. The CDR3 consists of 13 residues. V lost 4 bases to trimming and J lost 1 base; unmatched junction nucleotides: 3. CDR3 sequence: CSVATGTNTEAFF. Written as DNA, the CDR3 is TGCAGCGTTGCGACAGGGACGAACACTGAAGCTTTCTTT.

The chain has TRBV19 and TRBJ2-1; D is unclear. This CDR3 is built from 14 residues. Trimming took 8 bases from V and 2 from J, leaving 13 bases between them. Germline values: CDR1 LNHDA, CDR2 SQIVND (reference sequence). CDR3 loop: CASGSAVPYNEQFF. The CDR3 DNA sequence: TGTGCCAGTGGCAGCGCCGTTCCCTACAATGAGCAGTTCTTC.

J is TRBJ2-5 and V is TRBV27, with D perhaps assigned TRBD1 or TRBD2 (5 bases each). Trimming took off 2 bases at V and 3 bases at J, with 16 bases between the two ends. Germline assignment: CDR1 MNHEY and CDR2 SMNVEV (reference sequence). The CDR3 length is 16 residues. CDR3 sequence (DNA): TGTGCCAGCAGTTTACGACAGTCGGGGAACAAAGAGACCCAGTACTTC. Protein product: CASSLRQSGNKETQYF.

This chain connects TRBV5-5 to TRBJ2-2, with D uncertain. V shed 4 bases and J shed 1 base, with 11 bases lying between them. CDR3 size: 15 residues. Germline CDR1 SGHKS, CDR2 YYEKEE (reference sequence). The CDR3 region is CASSPPFGNTGELFF. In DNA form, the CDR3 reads TGTGCCAGCAGCCCTCCTTTCGGGAACACCGGGGAGCTGTTTTTT. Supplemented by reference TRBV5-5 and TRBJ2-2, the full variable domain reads DAGVTQSPTHLIKTRGQQVTLRCSPISGHKSVSWYQQVLGQGPQFIFQYYEKEERGRGNFPDRFSARQFPNYSSELNVNALLLGDSALYLCASSPPFGNTGELFFGEGSRLTVL.

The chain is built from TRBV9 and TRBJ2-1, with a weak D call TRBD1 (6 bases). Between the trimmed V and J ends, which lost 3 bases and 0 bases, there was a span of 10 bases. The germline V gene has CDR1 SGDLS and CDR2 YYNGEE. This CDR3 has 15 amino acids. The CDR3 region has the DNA TGTGCCAGCAGCGCGGGGACATACTCCTACAATGAGCAGTTCTTC. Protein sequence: CASSAGTYSYNEQFF.

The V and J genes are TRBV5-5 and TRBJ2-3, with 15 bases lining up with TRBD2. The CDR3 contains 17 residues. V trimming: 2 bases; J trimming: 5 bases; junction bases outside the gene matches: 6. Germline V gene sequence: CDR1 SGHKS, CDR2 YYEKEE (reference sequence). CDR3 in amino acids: CASSFFGLAGGVDTQYF. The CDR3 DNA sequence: TGTGCCAGCAGCTTCTTCGGACTAGCGGGGGGGGTAGATACGCAGTATTTT.

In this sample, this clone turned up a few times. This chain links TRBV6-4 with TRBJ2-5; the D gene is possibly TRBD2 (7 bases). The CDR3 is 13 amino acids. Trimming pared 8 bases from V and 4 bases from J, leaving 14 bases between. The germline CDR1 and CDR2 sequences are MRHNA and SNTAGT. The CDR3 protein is CASAYREGETQYF. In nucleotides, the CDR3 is TGTGCCAGCGCGTACAGGGAGGGAGAGACCCAGTACTTC.

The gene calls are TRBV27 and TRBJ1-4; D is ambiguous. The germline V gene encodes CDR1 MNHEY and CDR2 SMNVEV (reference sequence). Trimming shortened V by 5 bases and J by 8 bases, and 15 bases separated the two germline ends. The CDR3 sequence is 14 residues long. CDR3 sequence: CASSRSGVGEKLFF. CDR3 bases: TGTGCCAGCAGTAGGTCCGGGGTAGGGGAAAAACTGTTTTTT.

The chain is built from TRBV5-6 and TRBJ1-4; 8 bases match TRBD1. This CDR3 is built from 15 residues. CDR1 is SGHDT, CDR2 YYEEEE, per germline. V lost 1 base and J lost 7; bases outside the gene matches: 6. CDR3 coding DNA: TGTGCCAGCAGCTTGTTAAGGACAGGGAGTGAAAAACTGTTTTTT. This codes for CASSLLRTGSEKLFF. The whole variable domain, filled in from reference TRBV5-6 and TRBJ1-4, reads DAGVTQSPTHLIKTRGQQVTLRCSPKSGHDTVSWYQQALGQGPQFIFQYYEEEERQRGNFPDRFSGHQFPNYSSELNVNALLLGDSALYLCASSLLRTGSEKLFFGSGTQLSVL.

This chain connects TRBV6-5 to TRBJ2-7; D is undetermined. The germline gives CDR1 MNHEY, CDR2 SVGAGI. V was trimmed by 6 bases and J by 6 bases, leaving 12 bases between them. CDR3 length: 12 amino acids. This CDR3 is CASSPGWGEQYF. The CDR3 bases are TGTGCCAGCAGCCCCGGGTGGGGCGAGCAGTACTTC.

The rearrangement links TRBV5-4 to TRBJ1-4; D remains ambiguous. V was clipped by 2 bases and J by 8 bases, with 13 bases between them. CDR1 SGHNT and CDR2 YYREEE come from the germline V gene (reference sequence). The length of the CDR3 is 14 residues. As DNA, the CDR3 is TGTGCCAGCAGCTTAATGACCAATCCAGAAAAACTGTTTTTT. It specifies CASSLMTNPEKLFF.

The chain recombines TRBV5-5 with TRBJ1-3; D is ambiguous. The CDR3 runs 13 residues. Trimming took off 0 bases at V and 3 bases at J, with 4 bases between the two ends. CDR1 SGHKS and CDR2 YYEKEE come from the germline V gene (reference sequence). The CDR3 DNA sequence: TGTGCCAGCAGCTTGGGCGATGGAAACACCATATATTTT. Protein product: CASSLGDGNTIYF.

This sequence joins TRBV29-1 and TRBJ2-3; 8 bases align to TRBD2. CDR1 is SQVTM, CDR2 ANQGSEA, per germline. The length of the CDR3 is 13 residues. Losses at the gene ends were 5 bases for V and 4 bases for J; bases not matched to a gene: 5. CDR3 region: CSVPAGGADTQYF. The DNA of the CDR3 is TGCAGCGTTCCCGCCGGGGGGGCAGATACGCAGTATTTT.

The CDR3 DNA is TGTGCCAGCAAGGAGCTCCCGAACACCGGGGAGCTGTTTTTT. Protein sequence: CASKELPNTGELFF. The V call is TRBV2, the J call TRBJ2-2; D gene uncertain. The CDR3 spans 14 residues. The V end lost 7 bases, the J end lost 0 bases, and 9 bases lay between the germline ends. Looked up from germline, CDR1 is SNHLY and CDR2 is FYNNEI.

CDR3 nucleotides: TGCGCCAGCAGCCCCGGACTAGCGACCGAAGAGACCCAGTACTTC. Its translation: CASSPGLATEETQYF. The chain carries TRBV5-1 and TRBJ2-5; TRBD2 agrees at 9 bases. The CDR3 is 15 residues long. Germline V gene lookup returns CDR1 SGHRS and CDR2 YFSETQ. V lost 4 bases to trimming and J lost 3 bases; unmatched junction nucleotides: 7.

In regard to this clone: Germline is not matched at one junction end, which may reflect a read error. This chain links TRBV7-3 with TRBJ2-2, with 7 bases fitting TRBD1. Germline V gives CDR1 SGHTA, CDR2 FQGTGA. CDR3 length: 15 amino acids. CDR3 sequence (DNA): TGTGCCAGCAGCGTAACTACAGGGGTCACCGGGGAGCTGTTTTTT. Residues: CASSVTTGVTGELFF.

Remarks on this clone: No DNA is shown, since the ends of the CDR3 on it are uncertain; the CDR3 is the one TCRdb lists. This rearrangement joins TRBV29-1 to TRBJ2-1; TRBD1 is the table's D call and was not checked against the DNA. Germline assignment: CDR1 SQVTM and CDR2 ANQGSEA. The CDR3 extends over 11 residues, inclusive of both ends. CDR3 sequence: CSVDVGQGTFF.

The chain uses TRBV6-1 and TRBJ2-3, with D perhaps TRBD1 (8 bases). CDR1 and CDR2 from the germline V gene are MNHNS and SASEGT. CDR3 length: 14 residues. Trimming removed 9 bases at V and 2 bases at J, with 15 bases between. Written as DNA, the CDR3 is TGTGCCAGTCGGACAGGGAGGGACACAGATACGCAGTATTTT. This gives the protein CASRTGRDTDTQYF.

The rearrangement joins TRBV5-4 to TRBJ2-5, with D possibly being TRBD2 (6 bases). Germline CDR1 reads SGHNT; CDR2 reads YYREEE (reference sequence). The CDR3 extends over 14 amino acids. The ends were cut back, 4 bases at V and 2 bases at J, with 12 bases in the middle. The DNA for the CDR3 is TGTGCCAGCAGCACGGACTACGGGCAAGAGACCCAGTACTTC. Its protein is CASSTDYGQETQYF.

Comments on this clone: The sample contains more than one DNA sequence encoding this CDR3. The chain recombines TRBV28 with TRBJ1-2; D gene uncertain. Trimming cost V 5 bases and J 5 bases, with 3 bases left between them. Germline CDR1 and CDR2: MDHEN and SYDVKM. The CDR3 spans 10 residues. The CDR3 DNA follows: TGTGCCAGCAGTCGTTATGGCTACACCTTC. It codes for CASSRYGYTF.

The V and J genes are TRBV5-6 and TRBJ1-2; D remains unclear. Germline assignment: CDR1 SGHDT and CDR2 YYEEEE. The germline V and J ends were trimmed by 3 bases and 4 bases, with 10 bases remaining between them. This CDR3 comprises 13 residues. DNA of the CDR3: TGTGCCAGCAGCTATCCCCACACCTATGGCTACACCTTC. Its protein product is CASSYPHTYGYTF. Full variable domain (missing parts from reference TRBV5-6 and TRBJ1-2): DAGVTQSPTHLIKTRGQQVTLRCSPKSGHDTVSWYQQALGQGPQFIFQYYEEEERQRGNFPDRFSGHQFPNYSSELNVNALLLGDSALYLCASSYPHTYGYTFGSGTRLTVV.

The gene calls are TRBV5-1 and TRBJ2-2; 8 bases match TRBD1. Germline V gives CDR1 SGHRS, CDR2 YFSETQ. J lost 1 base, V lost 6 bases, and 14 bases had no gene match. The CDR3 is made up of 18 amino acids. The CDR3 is CASTPAGGLEMNTGELFF. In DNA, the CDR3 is TGCGCCAGCACCCCGGCAGGGGGCCTTGAAATGAACACCGGGGAGCTGTTTTTT.

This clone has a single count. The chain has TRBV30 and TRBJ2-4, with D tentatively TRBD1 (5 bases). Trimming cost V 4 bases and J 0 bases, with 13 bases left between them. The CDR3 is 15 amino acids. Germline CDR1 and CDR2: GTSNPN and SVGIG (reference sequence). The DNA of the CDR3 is TGTGCCTGGAACACAGGAGCACTAGCCAAAAACATTCAGTACTTC. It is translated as CAWNTGALAKNIQYF.

CDR3 residues: CASSSYRGQNEQYF. Here the CDR3 DNA reads TGTGCCAGCAGCTCGTACAGGGGGCAAAACGAGCAGTACTTC. The chain is built from TRBV7-2 and TRBJ2-7, with 9 bases identical to TRBD1. V lost 4 bases to trimming and J lost 5 bases; unmatched junction nucleotides: 6. The germline V gene encodes CDR1 SGHTA and CDR2 FQGNSA. The CDR3 runs to 14 residues.

CDR3 sequence reads: CASSRTGRTGELFF. Written as DNA, the CDR3 is TGTGCCAGCAGCAGGACAGGGAGGACCGGGGAGCTGTTTTTT. V gene TRBV28 combines with J gene TRBJ2-2; 8 bases align to TRBD1. The CDR3 is 14 amino acids. V trimming: 6 bases; J trimming: 5 bases; junction bases outside the gene matches: 5. Germline CDR1 is MDHEN and CDR2 is SYDVKM.

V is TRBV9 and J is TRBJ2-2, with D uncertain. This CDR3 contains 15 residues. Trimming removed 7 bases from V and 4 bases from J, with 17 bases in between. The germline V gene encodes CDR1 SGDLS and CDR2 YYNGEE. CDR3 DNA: TGTGCCAGCCGCACCCTAGAACTCGGCACCGGGGAGCTGTTTTTT. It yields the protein CASRTLELGTGELFF.